These 28 T cell receptor beta chains came from one sample sequenced in a study of control samples from healthy donors and cancer patients. Clones were sequenced by immunoSEQ multiplex PCR, and TCRdb holds only the in-frame ones, with some missing. The sample lists approximately 140,000 clones; about 90% were seen once. The specimen was PBMCs. The receptors stem from a man aged 50 or older with head and neck cancer.

V and J are TRBV11-2 and TRBJ2-5; D gene unclear. Germline V gene sequence: CDR1 SGHAT, CDR2 FQNNGV. Trimming shortened V by 3 bases and J by 4 bases, and 6 bases separated the two germline ends. The CDR3 has 12 residues. This CDR3 is CASSFDGETQYF. As DNA, the CDR3 is TGTGCCAGCAGCTTCGACGGAGAGACCCAGTACTTC.

The chain uses TRBV12-3 or TRBV12-4 and TRBJ1-1; D call uncertain. The CDR3 loop spans 13 amino acids. With 8 bases removed from V and 1 base from J, the gap between germline ends came to 11 bases. The CDR3 DNA follows: TGTGCCAGCCGTGAGGCAGGGAACACTGAAGCTTTCTTT. This sequence encodes CASREAGNTEAFF.

The rearrangement joins TRBV2 to TRBJ1-2, with 7 bases identical to TRBD1. With 4 bases clipped from V and 5 bases from J, the junction kept 4 bases outside the gene matches. This CDR3 is 13 amino acids long. Germline V lookup: CDR1 SNHLY, CDR2 FYNNEI. CDR3 DNA sequence: TGTGCCAGCAGTGTTGACAGGGAATATGGCTACACCTTC. Translation gives CASSVDREYGYTF.

The genes are TRBV5-4 and TRBJ1-6; D remains unclear. V dropped 3 bases and J dropped 5 bases, with 6 bases sitting between them. CDR3 length: 13 amino acids. Per the germline V gene, CDR1 is SGHNT and CDR2 is YYREEE (reference sequence). CDR3 sequence (DNA): TGTGCCAGCAGCTCGAAGAATAATTCACCCCTCCACTTT. Its translation is CASSSKNNSPLHF.

This chain links TRBV11-3 with TRBJ2-5, with a weak D call TRBD1 (5 bases). Germline V gene data show CDR1 as SGHNT and CDR2 as YENEEA. V lost 4 bases and J 5 bases, leaving 11 bases between the germline ends. The CDR3 is made up of 13 amino acids. In DNA form, the CDR3 reads TGTGCCAGCAGCTCCAGCAGGGTGGAGACCCAGTACTTC. It encodes CASSSSRVETQYF.

The chain recombines TRBV23-1 with TRBJ1-1; 8 positions match TRBD1. TRBV23-1 is labeled an ORF, and its function is uncertain. The CDR3 length is 14 residues. The junction had 6 bases not matched to a gene; V was cut back by 4 bases and J by 5 bases. CDR3 protein: CASSRGTGDTEAFF. CDR3 nucleotides: TGCGCCAGCAGTCGGGGGACAGGAGATACTGAAGCTTTCTTT.

The gene calls are TRBV7-3 and TRBJ2-5, with 7 bases aligning to TRBD2. The junction had 4 bases not matched to a gene; V was cut back by 2 bases and J by 1 base. The CDR3 runs to 15 residues. Germline-derived CDR1 and CDR2 are SGHTA and FQGTGA. The CDR3 here is CASSLVSSGQETQYF. The CDR3 DNA sequence: TGTGCCAGCAGCTTAGTATCTAGCGGCCAAGAGACCCAGTACTTC.

The chain links TRBV24-1 to TRBJ1-4; 7 bases fit TRBD1. Germline values: CDR1 KGHDR, CDR2 SFDVKD. The CDR3 runs to 15 residues. J gave up 6 bases and V 4 bases, and 7 bases lay outside the gene matches. DNA for the CDR3: TGTGCCACCAGTGACACAGGGGACCCATATGAAAAACTGTTTTTT. Protein sequence: CATSDTGDPYEKLFF.

This rearrangement joins TRBV12-5 to TRBJ2-1; D is possibly TRBD1 (6 bases). The CDR3 covers 15 residues. The ends were cut back, 4 bases at V and 5 bases at J, with 15 bases in the middle. Germline V lookup: CDR1 LGHNT, CDR2 FRNRAP. The CDR3 region is CASGSDRFKDNEQFF. CDR3 nucleotide sequence: TGTGCTAGTGGTTCCGACAGGTTTAAGGACAATGAGCAGTTCTTC.

The table lists this clone with a few counts. The rearrangement joins TRBV10-1 to TRBJ1-2; D possibly corresponds to TRBD1 (6 bases). CDR1 is WNHNN, CDR2 SYGVQD, per germline (reference sequence). The CDR3 contains 15 residues. V gave up 6 bases and J gave up 8 bases, with 22 bases separating them. The CDR3 is CASRNEGGTMIGYTF. DNA for the CDR3: TGCGCCAGCAGAAACGAAGGGGGGACTATGATAGGCTACACCTTC.

J is TRBJ1-2 and V is TRBV7-9; 8 bases map to TRBD1. V dropped 2 bases and J dropped 1; count of bases not matched to a gene: 3. CDR3 size: 15 residues. Germline CDR1 SEHNR, CDR2 FQNEAQ (reference sequence). CDR3 sequence: CASSLRTGINYGYTF. CDR3 coding DNA: TGTGCCAGCAGCTTACGGACAGGGATTAACTATGGCTACACCTTC.

This rearrangement joins TRBV10-3 to TRBJ2-2; no reliable D call. The CDR3 totals 12 residues. Trimming stripped 4 bases from V and 3 bases from J, with 3 bases between. Germline CDR1 is ENHRY and CDR2 is SYGVKD. The CDR3: CAISGDTGELFF. Here the CDR3 DNA reads TGTGCCATCAGTGGAGACACCGGGGAGCTGTTTTTT.

With respect to this clone: The sample has other DNA sequences that encode this CDR3 too. The chain is built from TRBV27 and TRBJ2-1; the D is unclear. This CDR3 is built from 12 residues. V gave up 6 bases and J gave up 4 bases, with 7 bases separating them. Germline V gene sequence: CDR1 MNHEY, CDR2 SMNVEV (reference sequence). The chain's CDR3 is CASSSLYNEQFF. CDR3 coding DNA: TGTGCCAGCAGCTCATTATACAATGAGCAGTTCTTC.

The chain combines TRBV12-3 or TRBV12-4 with TRBJ1-5; no clear D gene. The CDR3 has 13 residues. Trimming removed 3 bases at V and 5 bases at J, with 8 bases between. CDR3 sequence reads: CASSLVADQPQHF. DNA for the CDR3: TGTGCCAGCAGTTTGGTAGCAGATCAGCCCCAGCATTTT.

The chain uses TRBV7-9 and TRBJ2-1; 11 bases align to TRBD2. Trimming at V came to 3 bases and at J to 10 bases, leaving 14 bases not matched to a gene. Germline assignment: CDR1 SEHNR and CDR2 FQNEAQ (reference sequence). This CDR3 has 17 residues. DNA for the CDR3: TGTGCCAGCAGCTTGAGTGTCTTGGGACTAGCGGACGGCGAGCAGTTCTTC. This codes for CASSLSVLGLADGEQFF.

The V gene is TRBV5-1, the J gene TRBJ2-2; TRBD1 is a possible D gene (6 bases). Germline V gene sequence: CDR1 SGHRS, CDR2 YFSETQ. Trimming left V 2 bases short and J 9 bases short, with 17 bases between. The CDR3 runs 15 residues. DNA of the CDR3: TGCGCCAGCAGCTTATTGGACAGCGGCAGTCGGGAGCTGTTTTTT. Protein: CASSLLDSGSRELFF.

The V gene is TRBV28, the J gene TRBJ1-2; TRBD1 aligns across 9 bases. With 6 bases clipped from V and 7 bases from J, the junction kept 9 bases outside the gene matches. This CDR3 comprises 14 residues. Germline V gene lookup returns CDR1 MDHEN and CDR2 SYDVKM. The CDR3 spells CASSQDRGRGGYTF. The CDR3, as DNA: TGTGCCAGCAGCCAGGACAGGGGACGTGGTGGCTACACCTTC.

This chain joins TRBV6-5 and TRBJ2-7; no clear D gene. Between the trimmed V and J ends, which lost 1 base and 2 bases, there was a span of 9 bases. Germline loops: CDR1 MNHEY, CDR2 SVGAGI. There are 14 residues in the CDR3. DNA for the CDR3: TGTGCCAGCAGTTACTTTCCGGCGGCCTACGAGCAGTACTTC. Translation: CASSYFPAAYEQYF.

The J gene is TRBJ1-3, the V gene TRBV19; D remains unclear. Germline V CDR1 and CDR2: LNHDA, SQIVND (reference sequence). This CDR3 comprises 17 residues. The V end was cut by 3 bases, the J end by 1 base, with 16 bases between. Here the CDR3 DNA reads TGTGCCAGTAGTATTTTGGTCGGTGTCAGATCTGGAAACACCATATATTTT. Translated, it gives CASSILVGVRSGNTIYF.

The rearrangement joins TRBV30 to TRBJ1-4; 9 nucleotides match TRBD1. The J segment lost 4 bases and the V segment lost 3 bases, leaving 3 bases of the junction unmatched. The CDR3 contains 14 residues. The V gene's germline CDR1 is GTSNPN and CDR2 SVGIG (reference sequence). In DNA form, the CDR3 reads TGTGCCTGGAGGTGGACAGGGGTTAATGAAAAACTGTTTTTT. Amino acid sequence: CAWRWTGVNEKLFF.

The rearrangement joins TRBV10-1 to TRBJ2-5; a weak D match, TRBD2 (5 bases). Looked up from germline, CDR1 is WNHNN and CDR2 is SYGVQD (reference sequence). V was trimmed by 6 bases and J by 7 bases, leaving 15 bases between them. This CDR3 is 13 amino acids long. The CDR3 loop reads CASRDSVTGTQYF. For the CDR3, the DNA is TGCGCCAGCAGGGACTCCGTGACGGGGACCCAGTACTTC.

The chain combines TRBV4-1 with TRBJ2-7, with D tentatively TRBD1 (5 bases). V was clipped by 4 bases and J by 7 bases, with 20 bases between them. This CDR3 region has 15 residues. Germline V gene data show CDR1 as MGHRA and CDR2 as YSYEKL. CDR3 nucleotide sequence: TGCGCCAGCAGCCCTAGGACACGCCCGATCGGGGAGCAGTACTTC. This gives the protein CASSPRTRPIGEQYF.

This clone is a singleton in its sample. The rearrangement joins TRBV30 to TRBJ1-5; tentatively, D is TRBD1 (5 bases). V lost 5 bases and J 7 bases, leaving 15 bases between the germline ends. Looked up from germline, CDR1 is GTSNPN and CDR2 is SVGIG (reference sequence). This CDR3 is 13 amino acids long. The CDR3: CAWGGGGHQPQHF. CDR3 nucleotide sequence: TGTGCCTGGGGGGGTGGTGGACACCAGCCCCAGCATTTT.

J is TRBJ2-5 and V is TRBV7-6, with 11 positions matching TRBD2. J lost 4 bases, V lost 3 bases, and 4 bases had no gene match. The CDR3 is 15 residues long. Germline assignment: CDR1 SGHVS and CDR2 FNYEAQ. The CDR3 loop reads CASSLTSGISETQYF. CDR3 nucleotide sequence: TGTGCCAGCAGCTTGACTAGCGGGATTTCAGAGACCCAGTACTTC. Supplemented by reference TRBV7-6 and TRBJ2-5, the full variable domain reads GAGVSQSPRYKVTKRGQDVALRCDPISGHVSLYWYRQALGQGPEFLTYFNYEAQQDKSGLPNDRFSAERPEGSISTLTIQRTEQRDSAMYRCASSLTSGISETQYFGPGTRLLVL.

The chain carries TRBV27 and TRBJ1-4, with 11 bases lining up with TRBD1. Per the germline V gene, CDR1 is MNHEY and CDR2 is SMNVEV (reference sequence). CDR3 size: 15 residues. V trimming: 5 bases; J trimming: 7 bases; junction bases outside the gene matches: 6. CDR3 in DNA: TGTGCCAGCAGTCCGCAGGACAGGGGGCCTGAAAAACTGTTTTTT. Its translation is CASSPQDRGPEKLFF.

This chain joins TRBV12-2 and TRBJ2-7; TRBD2, the table's D call, was not compared with the DNA. TRBV12-2 is annotated as a pseudogene. The CDR3 is 19 residues long. The CDR3 DNA reads as TGTGCAAGTCGCTTAGTTGCAGGGGTATATGCGGGAGGGTCCTACGAGCAGTACTTC. Its translation: CASRLVAGVYAGGSYEQYF.

V is TRBV21-1 and J is TRBJ1-6; the table assigns TRBD1, which was not confirmed against the DNA. TRBV21-1 has pseudogene status. This CDR3 is 16 amino acids long. The CDR3 sequence is CASTLWTGGEVSPLHF. The CDR3 region has the DNA TGTGCCAGCACCCTTTGGACAGGGGGCGAGGTTTCACCCCTCCACTTT.

This chain uses TRBV11-2 with TRBJ1-5; D call uncertain. This CDR3 contains 13 residues. V was clipped by 5 bases and J by 0 bases, with 5 bases between them. Germline values: CDR1 SGHAT, CDR2 FQNNGV. The CDR3 coding sequence is TGTGCCAGCAGCCCGGATAGCAATCAGCCCCAGCATTTT. Protein sequence: CASSPDSNQPQHF.